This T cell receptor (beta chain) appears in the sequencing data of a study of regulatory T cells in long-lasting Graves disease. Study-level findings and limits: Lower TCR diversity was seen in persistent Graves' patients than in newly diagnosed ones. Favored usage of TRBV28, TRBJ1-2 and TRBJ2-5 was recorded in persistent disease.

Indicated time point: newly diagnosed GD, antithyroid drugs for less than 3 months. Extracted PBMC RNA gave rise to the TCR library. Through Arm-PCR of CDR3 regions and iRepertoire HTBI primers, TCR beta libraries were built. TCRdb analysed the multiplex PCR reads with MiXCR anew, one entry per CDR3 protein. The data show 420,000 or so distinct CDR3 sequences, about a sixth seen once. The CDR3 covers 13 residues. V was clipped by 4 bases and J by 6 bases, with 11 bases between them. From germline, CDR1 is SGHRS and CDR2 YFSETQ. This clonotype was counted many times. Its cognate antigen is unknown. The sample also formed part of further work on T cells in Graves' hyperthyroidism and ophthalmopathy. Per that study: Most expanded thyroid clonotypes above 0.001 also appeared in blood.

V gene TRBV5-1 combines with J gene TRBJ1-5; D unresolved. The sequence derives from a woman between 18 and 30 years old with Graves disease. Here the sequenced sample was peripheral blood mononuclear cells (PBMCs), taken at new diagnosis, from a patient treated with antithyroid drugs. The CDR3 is CASSPLPSQPQHF. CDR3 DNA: TGCGCCAGCAGCCCCCTCCCCAGTCAGCCCCAGCATTTT.